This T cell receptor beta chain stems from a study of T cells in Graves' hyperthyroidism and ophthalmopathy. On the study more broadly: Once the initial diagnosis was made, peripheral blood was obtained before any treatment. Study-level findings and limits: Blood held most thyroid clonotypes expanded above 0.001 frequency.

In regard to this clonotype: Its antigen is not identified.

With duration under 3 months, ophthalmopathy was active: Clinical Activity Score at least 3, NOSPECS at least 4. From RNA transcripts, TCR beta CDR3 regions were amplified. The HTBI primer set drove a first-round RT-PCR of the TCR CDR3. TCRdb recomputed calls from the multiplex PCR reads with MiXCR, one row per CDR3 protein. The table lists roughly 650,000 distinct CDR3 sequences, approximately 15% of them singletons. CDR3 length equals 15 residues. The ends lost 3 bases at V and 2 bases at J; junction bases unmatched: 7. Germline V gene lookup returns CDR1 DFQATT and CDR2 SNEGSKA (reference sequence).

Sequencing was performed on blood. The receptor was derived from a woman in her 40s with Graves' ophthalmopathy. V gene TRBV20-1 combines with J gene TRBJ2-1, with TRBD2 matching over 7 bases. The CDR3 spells CSARGETSAYNEQFF. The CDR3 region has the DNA TGCAGTGCTAGGGGGGAAACTAGCGCCTACAATGAGCAGTTCTTC.